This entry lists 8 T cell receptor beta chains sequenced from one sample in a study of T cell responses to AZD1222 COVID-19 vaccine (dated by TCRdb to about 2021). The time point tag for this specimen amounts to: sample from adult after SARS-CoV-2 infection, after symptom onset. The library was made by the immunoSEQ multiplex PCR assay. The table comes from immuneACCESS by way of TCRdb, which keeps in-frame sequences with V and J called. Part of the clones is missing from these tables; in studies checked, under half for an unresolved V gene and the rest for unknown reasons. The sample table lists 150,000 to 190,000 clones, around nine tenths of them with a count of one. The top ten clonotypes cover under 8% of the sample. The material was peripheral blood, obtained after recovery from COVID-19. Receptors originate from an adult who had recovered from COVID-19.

As DNA, the CDR3 is TGTGCCAGCAGTGAAAGGTTCAATCAGCCCCAGCATTTT. This translates into CASSERFNQPQHF. The gene calls are TRBV6-1 and TRBJ1-5, with D unclear. The CDR3 has 13 amino acids. The germline V gene encodes CDR1 MNHNS and CDR2 SASEGT. V was shortened by 2 bases and J by 3 bases, with 5 bases between the two germline ends.

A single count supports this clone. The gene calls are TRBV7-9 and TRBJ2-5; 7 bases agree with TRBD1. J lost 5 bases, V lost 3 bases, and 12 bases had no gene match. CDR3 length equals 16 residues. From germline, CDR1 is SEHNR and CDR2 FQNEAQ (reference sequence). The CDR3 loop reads CASSFGQGDGGETQYF. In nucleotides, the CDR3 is TGTGCCAGCAGCTTTGGTCAGGGGGATGGAGGCGAGACCCAGTACTTC. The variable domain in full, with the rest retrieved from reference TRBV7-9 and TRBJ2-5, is DTGVSQNPRHKITKRGQNVTFRCDPISEHNRLYWYRQTLGQGPEFLTYFQNEAQLEKSRLLSDRFSAERPKGSFSTLEIQRTEQGDSAMYLCASSFGQGDGGETQYFGPGTRLLVL.

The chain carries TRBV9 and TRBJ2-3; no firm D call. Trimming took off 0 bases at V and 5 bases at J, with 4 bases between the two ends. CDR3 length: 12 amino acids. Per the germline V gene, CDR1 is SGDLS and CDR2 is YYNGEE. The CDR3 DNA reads TGTGCCAGCAGCGTAGATTTAGATACGCAGTATTTT. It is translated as CASSVDLDTQYF.

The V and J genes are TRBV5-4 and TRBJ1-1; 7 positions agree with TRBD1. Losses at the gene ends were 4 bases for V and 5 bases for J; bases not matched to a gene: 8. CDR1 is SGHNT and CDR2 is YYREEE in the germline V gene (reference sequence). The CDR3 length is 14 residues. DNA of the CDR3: TGTGCCAGCAGCCCCGCAGGGGGTAGTACTGAAGCTTTCTTT. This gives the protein CASSPAGGSTEAFF.

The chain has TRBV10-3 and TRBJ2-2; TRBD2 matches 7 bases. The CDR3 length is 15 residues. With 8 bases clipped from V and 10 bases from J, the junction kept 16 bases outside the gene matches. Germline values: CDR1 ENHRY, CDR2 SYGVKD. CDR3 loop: CAIGPERGSYQELFF. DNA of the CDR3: TGTGCCATCGGCCCCGAGCGGGGAAGTTACCAGGAGCTGTTTTTT.

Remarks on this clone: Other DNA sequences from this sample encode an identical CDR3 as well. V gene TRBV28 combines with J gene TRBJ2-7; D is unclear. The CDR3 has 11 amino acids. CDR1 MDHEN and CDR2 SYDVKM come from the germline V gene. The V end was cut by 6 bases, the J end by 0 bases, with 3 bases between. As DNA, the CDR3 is TGTGCCAGCAGCTCCTCCTACGAGCAGTACTTC. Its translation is CASSSSYEQYF. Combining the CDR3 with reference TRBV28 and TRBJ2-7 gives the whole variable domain DVKVTQSSRYLVKRTGEKVFLECVQDMDHENMFWYRQDPGLGLRLIYFSYDVKMKEKGDIPEGYSVSREKKERFSLILESASTNQTSMYLCASSSSYEQYFGPGTRLTVT.

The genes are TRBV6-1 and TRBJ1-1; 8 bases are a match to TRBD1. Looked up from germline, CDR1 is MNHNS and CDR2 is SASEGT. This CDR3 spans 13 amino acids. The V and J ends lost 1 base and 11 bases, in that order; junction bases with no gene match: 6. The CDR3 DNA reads TGTGCCAGCAGTGAAGGACAGGGGACTAGGGCTTTCTTT. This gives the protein CASSEGQGTRAFF.

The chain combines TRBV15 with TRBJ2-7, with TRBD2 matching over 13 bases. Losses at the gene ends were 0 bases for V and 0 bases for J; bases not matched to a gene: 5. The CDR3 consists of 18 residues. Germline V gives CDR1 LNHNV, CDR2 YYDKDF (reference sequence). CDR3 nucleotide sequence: TGTGCCACCAGCAGAGACGCCGGACTAGCGGGGGACTCCTACGAGCAGTACTTC. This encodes CATSRDAGLAGDSYEQYF. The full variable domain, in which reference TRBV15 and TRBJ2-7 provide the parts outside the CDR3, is DAMVIQNPRYQVTQFGKPVTLSCSQTLNHNVMYWYQQKSSQAPKLLFHYYDKDFNNEADTPDNFQSRRPNTSFCFLDIRSPGLGDTAMYLCATSRDAGLAGDSYEQYFGPGTRLTVT.